A selection of T cell receptor beta chains follows, all from one sample in a study of shared clonotypes between healthy human individuals. TCRdb's copy holds only in-frame clones and misses some; the assay was immunoSEQ multiplex PCR. Of 2.5 million or so clones in the sample, more than 90% were seen once. The sequenced sample was naive CD4+ T cells sorted from blood. The source is a man between 18 and 35 years old in good health. CDR3s include the opening cysteine and the closing phenylalanine or tryptophan. The D gene is left open where the match is weak. Some rows have no size entry. The others give once, few or many, or a class for an expanded clone.

V: TRBV28
J: TRBJ2-1
length: 19
D: TRBD2
size: .
DNA: TGTGCCAGCAGTTCGCAATGGGGTAGCGGGAGGGTCCAATACAATGAGCAGTTCTTC
CDR3: CASSSQWGSGRVQYNEQFF

V: TRBV29-1
J: TRBJ2-3
length: 15
D: TRBD1
size: .
DNA: TGCAGCGTTGAAGGGTACGGGACAGGGGGCAGTACGCAGTATTTT
CDR3: CSVEGYGTGGSTQYF

V: TRBV7-2
J: TRBJ1-6
length: 14
D: .
size: .
DNA: TGTGCCAGCAGCTTAGAGGGTGTTGGTTCACCCCTCCACTTT
CDR3: CASSLEGVGSPLHF

V: TRBV5-4
J: TRBJ2-5
length: 15
D: .
size: .
DNA: TGTGCCAGCAGCTTGGGGCAGGGAATGCAAGAGACCCAGTACTTC
CDR3: CASSLGQGMQETQYF

V: TRBV6-6
J: TRBJ2-5
length: 15
D: .
size: .
DNA: TGTGCCAGCAGTTACGGGACCCAAAGTCAAGAGACCCAGTACTTC
CDR3: CASSYGTQSQETQYF

V: TRBV6-1
J: TRBJ2-5
length: 11
D: .
size: few
DNA: TGTGCCAGCAGTGAAGTGGAGACCCAGTACTTC
CDR3: CASSEVETQYF

V: TRBV10-3
J: TRBJ2-1
length: 13
D: TRBD2
size: .
DNA: TGTGCCACCCTTCGCGGGAGTAGGAATGAGCAGTTCTTC
CDR3: CATLRGSRNEQFF

V: TRBV11-3
J: TRBJ2-7
length: 16
D: TRBD2
size: .
DNA: TGTGCCAGCAGCTCCGGGACTAGCGGGGGGGTCTACGAGCAGTACTTC
CDR3: CASSSGTSGGVYEQYF

V: TRBV16
J: TRBJ1-6
length: 14
D: .
size: few
DNA: TGTGCCAGCAGCCCAGACAGGTATAATTCACCCCTCCACTTT
CDR3: CASSPDRYNSPLHF

V: TRBV2
J: TRBJ1-6
length: 16
D: TRBD1
size: once
DNA: TGTGCCAGCAGCCCCGGACAGGTGGACTATAATTCACCCCTCCACTTT
CDR3: CASSPGQVDYNSPLHF

V: TRBV11-2
J: TRBJ1-5
length: 14
D: TRBD1
size: .
DNA: TGTGCCAGCAGCCAGGGACAGGGGAATCAGCCCCAGCATTTT
CDR3: CASSQGQGNQPQHF

V: TRBV18
J: TRBJ1-5
length: 13
D: .
size: .
DNA: TGTGCCAGCTCACCACCCAGCAATCAGCCCCAGCATTTT
CDR3: CASSPPSNQPQHF

V: TRBV27
J: TRBJ2-6
length: 18
D: TRBD2
size: .
DNA: TGTGCCAGCAGTCTAAGGACTAGCGGTTACTCTGGGGCCAACGTCCTGACTTTC
CDR3: CASSLRTSGYSGANVLTF

V: TRBV2
J: TRBJ2-1
length: 13
D: .
size: .
DNA: TGTGCCAGCAGCTCTCTGTTCTACAATGAGCAGTTCTTC
CDR3: CASSSLFYNEQFF

V: TRBV5-6
J: TRBJ2-7
length: 10
D: .
size: .
DNA: TGTGCCAGCATCTCCTACGAGCAGTACTTC
CDR3: CASISYEQYF

V: TRBV2
J: TRBJ2-5
length: 12
D: .
size: .
DNA: TGTGCCAGCATGGCGCCGGTAGAGACCCAGTACTTC
CDR3: CASMAPVETQYF

V: TRBV18
J: TRBJ2-7
length: 12
D: .
size: .
DNA: TGTGCCAGCTCCCCCCAGGCCTACGAGCAGTACTTC
CDR3: CASSPQAYEQYF

V: TRBV7-9
J: TRBJ2-7
length: 16
D: TRBD1
size: .
DNA: TGTGCCAGCAGCCTTCTCCCGACAGGGGCTCCTTACGAGCAGTACTTC
CDR3: CASSLLPTGAPYEQYF

V: TRBV6-5
J: TRBJ1-3
length: 11
D: .
size: .
DNA: TGTGCCAGCAGTTACGGGGACACCATATATTTT
CDR3: CASSYGDTIYF

V: TRBV5-6
J: TRBJ1-6
length: 16
D: .
size: .
DNA: TGTGCCAGCAGCGCGGAGGCCAGGGTTCTAAATTCACCCCTCCACTTT
CDR3: CASSAEARVLNSPLHF

V: TRBV6-1
J: TRBJ2-1
length: 16
D: TRBD2
size: .
DNA: TGTGCCAGCAGTGAGAGCGGGAGGGCTTCCTACAATGAGCAGTTCTTC
CDR3: CASSESGRASYNEQFF

V: TRBV5-4
J: TRBJ2-7
length: 15
D: TRBD1
size: .
DNA: TGTGCCAGCAGCAGTACCGGGACAGGGGGCTACGAGCAGTACTTC
CDR3: CASSSTGTGGYEQYF

V: TRBV2
J: TRBJ1-6
length: 13
D: .
size: few
DNA: TGTGCCAGCAGGCGCGACATTAATTCACCCCTCCACTTT
CDR3: CASRRDINSPLHF

V: TRBV27
J: TRBJ2-7
length: 16
D: TRBD2
size: .
DNA: TGTGCCAGCAGTCTCGGTTCTAGCGGGAGGTTATACGAGCAGTACTTC
CDR3: CASSLGSSGRLYEQYF

V: TRBV28
J: TRBJ1-2
length: 14
D: .
size: .
DNA: TGTGCCAGCAGTTTATATGGGGTTAACTATGGCTACACCTTC
CDR3: CASSLYGVNYGYTF

V: TRBV7-9
J: TRBJ2-1
length: 17
D: .
size: .
DNA: TGTGCCAGCAGCTTAGGGCAGGTCCTCGGCCTCTACAATGAGCAGTTCTTC
CDR3: CASSLGQVLGLYNEQFF